The following is a T cell receptor (beta chain) sequence with its context. The antigen it recognizes is unknown. No much larger clone is present one base from it, and per-base qualities are unavailable. TCRbeta CDR3 regions were amplified from genomic DNA by means of the immunoSEQ Assay, a bias-controlled multiplex PCR. Processing in the source paper ran as follows. The number of nucleated cells in each sample was estimated from the amplification of reference gene primers within the assay. To quantify the absolute abundance of each unique TCRbeta CDR3 rearrangement, sequence reads were collapsed and filtered. Productive Simpson clonality was computed per sample as the square root of Simpson's diversity index over productive rearrangements. TCRdb mirrors the immuneACCESS table, restricted to in-frame sequences. Some clones are absent from its copies; in checked studies, under half trace to an unresolved V gene, and the reason for the others is unknown. The V and J calls and clone size come from that table; D and trimming were worked out from the DNA. For this sample the table gives approximately 130,000 clones, of which about 87% were detected only once. The ten largest make up roughly 2.5% of the sample.

This sample was included in a study of blood T cell repertoires in COVID-19 (TCRdb year 2020). Study-wide context: Collaborator samples came from the United States, Italy and Spain and covered acute and convalescent phases of COVID-19. The prospective study material was composed of cDNA or gDNA derived from T cells, B-cell-depleted T cells, or PBMCs. The dataset comprised deeply sampled blood TCRbeta repertoires from subjects exposed to, actively infected with, or recovered from COVID-19. The repertoires were released in a freely available public database meant as a resource for research on the immune response to SARS-CoV-2. Samples came from the ongoing ImmuneRACE study (first 160 participants) plus 1,254 subjects from 6 global collaborators. Sample metadata almost always included a de-identified subject ID, COVID-19 status, age in years and sex. Where available, HLA class I and class II types were obtained from metadata supplied by the sample provider rather than from assay-based typing.

Collaborating institutions collected whole blood in K2EDTA tubes following their own protocols. Collaborator samples were shipped for TCRbeta analysis as frozen whole blood, isolated PBMCs, or DNA extracted from either sample type. The paper as a whole reports these results and caveats: How much clinical and demographic metadata was included differed by source and by participant, and the metadata was provided uncurated.

Input material: peripheral blood. The TCR sequence derives from a man between 45 and 60 years old with active COVID-19.

The DNA sequence is TGTGCCAGCAGCGTAGATCCAACCACACAAGAGACCCAGTACTTC. The resulting protein is CASSVDPTTQETQYF. The chain is assembled from TRBV9 and TRBJ2-5, with the D gene uncertain. Taken from cysteine to phenylalanine, the CDR3 has 15 residues. The entry retains the CDR3 DNA only, 45 bases that are in frame from base 1. Trimming at the junction amounts to 0 bases on V and 2 bases on J, and the germline ends lie 11 bases apart. The germline V gene encodes CDR1 SGDLS and CDR2 YYNGEE.